This T cell receptor (beta chain) was sequenced during a study of cytomegalovirus exposure and HLA in healthy donors. With 60 Vbeta and 13 Jbeta primers, the PCR was carried out. Measured with immunoSEQ multiplex PCR; TCRdb has only the in-frame clones, and not every one. The sample contains about 55,000 clones, roughly 70% of which appear only once. Trimming took 4 bases from V and 1 from J, leaving 6 bases between them. Germline V gives CDR1 MNHEY, CDR2 SVGAGI. The CDR3 loop spans 13 amino acids. Sequencing used PBMCs. This clonotype was obtained from a man aged 40-49 years in good health and CMV-seropositive. The chain is built from TRBV6-5 and TRBJ2-3, with TRBD2 as a possible D gene (5 bases). CDR3 region: CASSFGGTDTQYF. CDR3 sequence (DNA): TGTGCCAGCAGTTTCGGGGGCACAGATACGCAGTATTTT.